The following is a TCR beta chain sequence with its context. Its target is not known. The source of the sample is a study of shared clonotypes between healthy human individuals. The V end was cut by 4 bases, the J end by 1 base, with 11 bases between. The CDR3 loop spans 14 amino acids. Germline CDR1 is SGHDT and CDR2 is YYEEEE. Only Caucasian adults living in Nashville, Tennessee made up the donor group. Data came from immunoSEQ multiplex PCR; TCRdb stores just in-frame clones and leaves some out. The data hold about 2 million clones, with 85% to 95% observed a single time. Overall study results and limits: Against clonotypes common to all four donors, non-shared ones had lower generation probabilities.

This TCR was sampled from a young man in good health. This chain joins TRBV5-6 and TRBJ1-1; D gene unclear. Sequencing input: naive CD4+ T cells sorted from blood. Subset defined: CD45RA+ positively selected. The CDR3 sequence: CASSLLGRNTEAFF. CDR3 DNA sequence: TGTGCCAGCAGCCTTTTGGGAAGGAACACTGAAGCTTTCTTT.